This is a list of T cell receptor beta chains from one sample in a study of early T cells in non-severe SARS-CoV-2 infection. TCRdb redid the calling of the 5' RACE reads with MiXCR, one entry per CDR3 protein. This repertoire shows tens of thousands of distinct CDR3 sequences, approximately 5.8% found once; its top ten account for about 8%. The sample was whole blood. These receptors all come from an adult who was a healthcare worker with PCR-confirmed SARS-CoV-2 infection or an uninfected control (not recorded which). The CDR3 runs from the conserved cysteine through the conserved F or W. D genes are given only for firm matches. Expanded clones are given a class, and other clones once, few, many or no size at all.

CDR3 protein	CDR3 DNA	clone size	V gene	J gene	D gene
CASTGSSNQPQHF	TGTGCCAGCACGGGGAGTAGCAATCAGCCCCAGCATTTT	medium-sized	TRBV7-9	TRBJ1-5	-
CASSSGRANEQFF	TGTGCCAGCAGCTCGGGACGTGCCAATGAGCAGTTCTTC	many	TRBV11-2	TRBJ2-1	-
CASAPGASGAQETQYF	TGTGCCAGCGCCCCTGGGGCCAGCGGCGCCCAAGAGACCCAGTACTTC	few	TRBV2	TRBJ2-5	-
CASSYPPGQGLGSYNSPLHF	TGTGCCAGCAGTTACCCCCCGGGACAGGGGTTAGGATCCTATAATTCACCCCTCCACTTT	many	TRBV6-6	TRBJ1-6	TRBD1
CASSRLAGGGGNEQFF	TGTGCCAGTAGCCGACTAGCGGGAGGTGGGGGCAATGAGCAGTTCTTC	many	TRBV19	TRBJ2-1	TRBD2
CASSNNGNNSPLHF	TGTGCCAGCAGCAACAACGGGAACAATTCACCCCTCCACTTT	many	TRBV11-2	TRBJ1-6	-
CASSQGFRANTGELFF	TGCGCCAGCAGCCAAGGTTTCAGGGCGAACACCGGGGAGCTGTTTTTT	many	TRBV4-1	TRBJ2-2	-
CASSLASGGAQYF	TGTGCCAGCAGTTTGGCCAGCGGGGGGGCCCAGTACTTC	many	TRBV12-3/TRBV12-4	TRBJ2-5	TRBD2
CASSPNQPQHF	TGTGCCAGCAGCCCTAATCAGCCCCAGCATTTT	many	TRBV6-6	TRBJ1-5	-
CASQREGGETQYF	TGTGCCAGTCAGCGGGAGGGTGGAGAGACCCAGTACTTC	many	TRBV10-3	TRBJ2-5	TRBD2
CASSPYGSTNEKLFF	TGTGCCAGCAGTCCCTACGGGTCAACTAATGAAAAACTGTTTTTT	many	TRBV27	TRBJ1-4	-
CASSERGEQFF	TGTGCCAGCAGCGAGCGGGGTGAGCAGTTCTTC	many	TRBV6-2/TRBV6-3	TRBJ2-1	TRBD2
CASSEAGRRQETQYF	TGTGCCAGCAGTGAGGCAGGAAGACGGCAAGAGACCCAGTACTTC	many	TRBV2	TRBJ2-5	-
CASSAPGTSTNVLTF	TGTGCCAGCAGCGCCCCCGGGACTAGCACCAACGTCCTGACTTTC	many	TRBV7-9	TRBJ2-6	TRBD2
CASSVGTSGGRRYPYEQYF	TGTGCCAGCAGCGTAGGGACTAGCGGGGGCCGACGATATCCCTACGAGCAGTACTTC	many	TRBV9	TRBJ2-7	TRBD2
CASSQAGSGIGRGNEQFF	TGCGCCAGCAGCCAAGCTGGGTCGGGGATCGGCCGGGGCAATGAGCAGTTCTTC	many	TRBV4-1	TRBJ2-1	-
CAIAAGVPLLAFF	TGTGCCATCGCAGCAGGAGTCCCTTTGCTAGCTTTCTTT	many	TRBV10-3	TRBJ1-1	-
CASSVEGAISPLHF	TGTGCCAGCAGCGTAGAGGGGGCAATTTCACCCCTCCACTTT	many	TRBV9	TRBJ1-6	TRBD1
CASSFRTLGTDTQYF	TGTGCCAGCAGCTTTAGGACATTGGGCACAGATACGCAGTATTTT	many	TRBV11-2	TRBJ2-3	-
CASSYGGSNYGYTF	TGCGCCAGCAGCTATGGGGGATCTAACTATGGCTACACCTTC	few	TRBV5-1	TRBJ1-2	-
CASSQEETQYF	TGTGCCAGCAGCCAAGAGGAGACCCAGTACTTC	many	TRBV3-1	TRBJ2-5	-
CASSYGRNGYTF	TGCGCCAGCAGCTACGGAAGGAATGGCTACACCTTC	few	TRBV5-1	TRBJ1-2	-
CASSQVSRDYGYTF	TGTGCCAGCAGCCAAGTATCCAGGGACTATGGCTACACCTTC	many	TRBV14	TRBJ1-2	-
CASSLSPSTGSYGYTF	TGTGCCAGCAGTTTATCCCCCTCGACAGGGAGCTATGGCTACACCTTC	large	TRBV27	TRBJ1-2	TRBD1
CASSGAGSTGELFF	TGTGCCAGCAGTGGTGCAGGGAGCACCGGGGAGCTGTTTTTT	many	TRBV6-4	TRBJ2-2	-
CAIRTGQDYGYTF	TGTGCCATCAGGACAGGGCAGGACTATGGCTACACCTTC	many	TRBV10-3	TRBJ1-2	TRBD1
CAISQGAENTEAFF	TGTGCCATCAGTCAGGGGGCGGAGAACACTGAAGCTTTCTTT	many	TRBV10-3	TRBJ1-1	TRBD1
CASSGRGAQVAEAFF	TGTGCCAGCAGCGGGAGGGGGGCGCAGGTGGCCGAAGCTTTCTTT	many	TRBV7-2	TRBJ1-1	-
CASSAGTSGTSTDTQYF	TGTGCCAGCAGCGCCGGGACTAGCGGTACCAGCACAGATACGCAGTATTTT	many	TRBV7-6	TRBJ2-3	TRBD2
CASSPKNEQFF	TGTGCCAGCAGCCCAAAGAATGAGCAGTTCTTC	many	TRBV11-2	TRBJ2-1	-
CASSSAGFTGPEQYF	TGCGCCAGCAGCTCGGCGGGCTTTACAGGGCCCGAGCAGTACTTC	many	TRBV5-1	TRBJ2-7	-
CASSVKDSPLHF	TGTGCCAGCAGTGTTAAAGATTCACCCCTCCACTTT	many	TRBV12-3/TRBV12-4	TRBJ1-6	-
CASSQLAGGNRANTGELFF	TGTGCCAGCTCACAACTAGCGGGAGGAAATCGGGCAAACACCGGGGAGCTGTTTTTT	few	TRBV18	TRBJ2-2	TRBD2
CSAEERTAVREAFF	TGCAGTGCTGAGGAACGGACCGCCGTGAGGGAAGCTTTCTTT	-	TRBV20-1	TRBJ1-1	-
CASSLVALRGTYEQYF	TGTGCCAGCAGCTTAGTTGCCTTGAGGGGGACCTACGAGCAGTACTTC	many	TRBV7-2	TRBJ2-7	-
CASSPGGGAGLTGELFF	TGTGCCAGCAGTCCCGGAGGGGGGGCCGGTCTGACGGGGGAGCTGTTTTTT	many	TRBV5-4	TRBJ2-2	-
CASSLAAGQGSPLHF	TGTGCCAGCAGCCTAGCCGCGGGACAGGGTTCACCCCTCCACTTT	many	TRBV6-6	TRBJ1-6	TRBD1
CASSLTAVSPFTGTGAGYTF	TGTGCCAGCAGCTTAACTGCCGTCTCTCCATTCACCGGGACAGGGGCTGGCTACACCTTC	-	TRBV7-3	TRBJ1-2	TRBD1
CATRGAGSPTGELFF	TGTGCCACAAGGGGAGCGGGGTCGCCCACCGGGGAGCTGTTTTTT	many	TRBV2	TRBJ2-2	TRBD2
CSGWGTGELFF	TGCAGCGGGTGGGGCACCGGGGAGCTGTTTTTT	few	TRBV29-1	TRBJ2-2	-
CASKGGDTVTDTQYF	TGTGCCAGTAAAGGAGGAGACACCGTGACAGATACGCAGTATTTT	few	TRBV19	TRBJ2-3	-
CASREAGGGGNEKLFF	TGTGCCAGCCGAGAGGCAGGGGGGGGAGGTAATGAAAAACTGTTTTTT	many	TRBV28	TRBJ1-4	TRBD1
CASLEDPWTQYF	TGTGCCAGCTTGGAGGACCCATGGACCCAGTACTTC	many	TRBV2	TRBJ2-5	-
CASSQAGEETQYF	TGCGCCAGCAGCCAAGCTGGGGAAGAGACCCAGTACTTC	medium-sized	TRBV4-1	TRBJ2-5	-
CASSLGLAGDTGELFF	TGTGCCAGCAGCTTAGGCTTAGCGGGGGACACCGGGGAGCTGTTTTTT	many	TRBV13	TRBJ2-2	TRBD2
CASGLAGGFYNEQFF	TGTGCTAGTGGTTTGGCAGGAGGGTTTTACAATGAGCAGTTCTTC	-	TRBV12-5	TRBJ2-1	-
CSVGSGDRDF	TGCAGCGTGGGAAGCGGGGATCGAGACTTC	-	TRBV29-1	TRBJ2-4	TRBD2
CASTSQGYYGYTF	TGTGCCAGCACGTCACAGGGTTACTATGGCTACACCTTC	many	TRBV6-5	TRBJ1-2	-
CASSLEGVEQYF	TGTGCCAGCAGCTTAGAAGGGGTTGAGCAGTACTTC	many	TRBV7-9	TRBJ2-7	-
CASSYTRTSWGETQYF	TGTGCCAGCAGTTACACTCGGACTAGCTGGGGAGAGACCCAGTACTTC	few	TRBV6-2/TRBV6-3	TRBJ2-5	TRBD2